One and the same sample provided the 23 T cell receptor beta chains below, sequenced in a study of OX40 agonist ivuxolimab in advanced cancers. The table came from immunoSEQ multiplex PCR; TCRdb's copy has only in-frame clones and leaves some out. In the table there are roughly 76,000 clones, around 81% of which are singletons. The specimen was CD4+ or CD8+ T cells sorted from blood, collected in a trial of the OX40 agonist ivuxolimab. All receptors come from an adult with an advanced solid tumor such as melanoma, head and neck, liver or kidney cancer.

The chain employs TRBV28 and TRBJ1-1; D is possibly TRBD1 (5 bases). Germline CDR1 MDHEN, CDR2 SYDVKM. Trimming removed 6 bases from V and 0 bases from J, with 8 bases in between. This CDR3 contains 13 residues. Here the CDR3 DNA reads TGTGCCAGCAGACAACAGGTGAACACTGAAGCTTTCTTT. Residues: CASRQQVNTEAFF. Full variable domain (rest looked up from reference TRBV28 and TRBJ1-1): DVKVTQSSRYLVKRTGEKVFLECVQDMDHENMFWYRQDPGLGLRLIYFSYDVKMKEKGDIPEGYSVSREKKERFSLILESASTNQTSMYLCASRQQVNTEAFFGQGTRLTVV.

The rearrangement uses TRBV19 and TRBJ2-3; 7 nucleotides align to TRBD2. The germline V gene has CDR1 LNHDA and CDR2 SQIVND (reference sequence). This CDR3 is built from 14 residues. Trimming cost V 4 bases and J 1 base; bases outside gene matches: 2. The CDR3 loop reads CASSNAGGTDTQYF. The DNA for the CDR3 is TGTGCCAGTAGTAACGCGGGGGGCACAGATACGCAGTATTTT. The full variable domain, rest sourced from reference TRBV19 and TRBJ2-3, is DGGITQSPKYLFRKEGQNVTLSCEQNLNHDAMYWYRQDPGQGLRLIYYSQIVNDFQKGDIAEGYSVSREKKESFPLTVTSAQKNPTAFYLCASSNAGGTDTQYFGPGTRLTVL.

The chain combines TRBV9 with TRBJ1-5; 11 bases are shared with TRBD1. V was pared by 0 bases and J by 6 bases, with 2 bases of the junction left unmatched. CDR3 length: 15 amino acids. Germline values: CDR1 SGDLS, CDR2 YYNGEE. CDR3 bases: TGTGCCAGCAGCGTAGGGACAGGGGGCGGTCAGCCCCAGCATTTT. Translation gives CASSVGTGGGQPQHF.

This clone was seen a single time. The V and J genes are TRBV9 and TRBJ1-2, with D possibly being TRBD1 (5 bases). Germline V gene sequence: CDR1 SGDLS, CDR2 YYNGEE. This CDR3 is built from 15 residues. V was pared by 4 bases and J by 4 bases, with 17 bases between. For the CDR3, the DNA is TGTGCCAGCAGCATGAATTCCGGGACGGCCTATGGCTACACCTTC. Translation gives CASSMNSGTAYGYTF. Variable domain in full (rest from reference TRBV9 and TRBJ1-2): DSGVTQTPKHLITATGQRVTLRCSPRSGDLSVYWYQQSLDQGLQFLIQYYNGEERAKGNILERFSAQQFPDLHSELNLSSLELGDSALYFCASSMNSGTAYGYTFGSGTRLTVV.

The chain carries TRBV28 and TRBJ1-5; TRBD1 matches 7 bases. The germline V gene encodes CDR1 MDHEN and CDR2 SYDVKM. With V trimmed by 3 bases and J by 8 bases, 16 bases remained unmatched. This CDR3 is built from 17 residues. Written as DNA, the CDR3 is TGTGCCAGCAGTTTTGCGTCCAGACAGGGCCGTTGGGAGCCCCAGCATTTT. It codes for CASSFASRQGRWEPQHF.

This clone is medium-sized (0.01 to 0.1%) in the sample. This chain connects TRBV7-9 to TRBJ1-5, with D possibly being TRBD1 (5 bases). From germline, CDR1 is SEHNR and CDR2 FQNEAQ (reference sequence). Deletions cut 5 bases from V and 4 bases from J, with 12 bases between. The CDR3 length is 14 residues. CDR3 amino acids: CASSPGGGNQPQHF. DNA of the CDR3: TGTGCCAGCAGCCCGGGGGGGGGAAATCAGCCCCAGCATTTT.

The chain employs TRBV7-3 and TRBJ2-2; the match to TRBD2 covers 15 bases. The CDR3 has 20 residues. J was trimmed by 5 bases and V by 0 bases; bases with no gene match: 10. Looked up from germline, CDR1 is SGHTA and CDR2 is FQGTGA. The CDR3 loop is CASSLTPGLAGGPGTGELFF. DNA for the CDR3: TGTGCCAGCAGCTTAACGCCAGGACTAGCGGGAGGGCCGGGAACCGGGGAGCTGTTTTTT. The variable domain in full, completed from reference TRBV7-3 and TRBJ2-2, reads GAGVSQTPSNKVTEKGKYVELRCDPISGHTALYWYRQSLGQGPEFLIYFQGTGAADDSGLPNDRFFAVRPEGSVSTLKIQRTERGDSAVYLCASSLTPGLAGGPGTGELFFGEGSRLTVL.

The chain couples TRBV5-1 to TRBJ2-1; tentatively, D is TRBD2 (6 bases). The CDR3 extends over 14 amino acids. Per germline, CDR1 SGHRS and CDR2 YFSETQ. Trimming shortened V by 0 bases and J by 6 bases, and 10 bases separated the two germline ends. The CDR3 coding sequence is TGCGCCAGCAGCTTGGCAGGAGGGGCCAATGAGCAGTTCTTC. It translates to CASSLAGGANEQFF. Variable domain in full (rest from reference TRBV5-1 and TRBJ2-1): KAGVTQTPRYLIKTRGQQVTLSCSPISGHRSVSWYQQTPGQGLQFLFEYFSETQRNKGNFPGRFSGRQFSNSRSEMNVSTLELGDSALYLCASSLAGGANEQFFGPGTRLTVL.

The chain links TRBV18 to TRBJ2-2, with a possible D match to TRBD2 (6 bases). CDR1 KGHSH and CDR2 LQKENI come from the germline V gene. The CDR3 is 15 residues long. Trimming pared 2 bases from V and 5 bases from J, leaving 12 bases between. As DNA, the CDR3 is TGTGCCAGCTCACCAACGGGGGTGGAAACCGGGGAGCTGTTTTTT. Translation: CASSPTGVETGELFF.

V gene TRBV7-2 combines with J gene TRBJ2-1; the D gene could be TRBD1 or TRBD2 (6 bases each). The CDR3 extends over 12 amino acids. V dropped 1 base and J dropped 13 bases, with 11 bases sitting between them. Germline V gene lookup returns CDR1 SGHTA and CDR2 FQGNSA. CDR3 sequence reads: CASSLDGGRQFF. The CDR3 DNA is TGTGCCAGCAGCTTAGACGGGGGCCGACAGTTCTTC.

The chain carries TRBV5-4 and TRBJ2-2; 10 nucleotides line up with TRBD2. The CDR3 length is 15 residues. Germline V gene sequence: CDR1 SGHNT, CDR2 YYREEE (reference sequence). The ends lost 4 bases at V and 2 bases at J; junction bases unmatched: 2. The chain's CDR3 is CASSRTSGNTGELFF. In DNA, the CDR3 is TGTGCCAGCAGCCGGACTAGCGGAAACACCGGGGAGCTGTTTTTT.

The chain couples TRBV15 to TRBJ1-5; 9 bases line up with TRBD1. J gave up 6 bases and V 1 base, and 7 bases lay outside the gene matches. Germline V gives CDR1 LNHNV, CDR2 YYDKDF (reference sequence). The CDR3 runs 16 residues. The CDR3: CATSRVSGTGIQPQHF. In DNA, the CDR3 is TGTGCCACCAGCAGAGTTTCCGGGACAGGGATTCAGCCCCAGCATTTT.

The chain uses TRBV2 and TRBJ1-2, with no clear D. This CDR3 comprises 14 residues. V lost 2 bases and J lost 3, with 10 bases in between. Germline V gene lookup returns CDR1 SNHLY and CDR2 FYNNEI. CDR3 DNA sequence: TGTGCCAGCAGTGAAAGTAACAGCTACTATGGCTACACCTTC. Its protein is CASSESNSYYGYTF.

This sequence joins TRBV30 and TRBJ2-3; D might be TRBD2 (5 bases). This CDR3 contains 14 residues. Germline V lookup: CDR1 GTSNPN, CDR2 SVGIG (reference sequence). Trimming took 0 bases from V and 6 from J, leaving 13 bases between them. The CDR3 region is CAWSVGLARDTQYF. The CDR3 region has the DNA TGTGCCTGGAGTGTCGGGCTAGCTCGGGATACGCAGTATTTT.

The rearrangement joins TRBV10-2 to TRBJ2-5, with D possibly matching TRBD1 (6 bases). The CDR3 has 13 amino acids. V gave up 6 bases and J gave up 13 bases, with 21 bases separating them. Germline V gene data show CDR1 as WSHSY and CDR2 as SAAADI. The CDR3 loop is CASSNDRWGLRYF. In nucleotides, the CDR3 is TGCGCCAGCAGCAACGACCGGTGGGGGCTGCGGTACTTC.

The chain joins TRBV19 to TRBJ1-2, with a weak D call TRBD1 (5 bases). CDR3 length: 14 residues. Germline-derived CDR1 and CDR2 are LNHDA and SQIVND (reference sequence). V lost 2 bases to trimming and J lost 5 bases, with 12 bases between them. Here the CDR3 DNA reads TGTGCCAGTAGTATATCTGTGGGGCCGTATGGCTACACCTTC. Its protein is CASSISVGPYGYTF.

This sequence joins TRBV27 and TRBJ2-5, with D perhaps TRBD1 (5 bases). V lost 5 bases to trimming and J lost 3 bases, with 19 bases between them. The CDR3 is made up of 16 amino acids. Germline V gene sequence: CDR1 MNHEY, CDR2 SMNVEV (reference sequence). The CDR3 loop reads CASSRQFRVREETQYF. The DNA of the CDR3 is TGTGCCAGCAGTCGACAGTTTCGGGTTAGGGAAGAGACCCAGTACTTC.

The chain couples TRBV5-1 to TRBJ2-2; D may match TRBD1 or TRBD2 (5 bases each). Per germline, CDR1 SGHRS and CDR2 YFSETQ. CDR3 length: 16 residues. V lost 3 bases and J lost 2, with 14 bases in between. The CDR3 bases are TGCGCCAGCAGCTCGTCCGGGACGGGTAACACCGGGGAGCTGTTTTTT. This gives the protein CASSSSGTGNTGELFF.

The V gene is TRBV27, the J gene TRBJ2-7; TRBD2 agrees at 10 bases. The CDR3 runs to 14 residues. Germline CDR1 is MNHEY and CDR2 is SMNVEV (reference sequence). V gave up 7 bases and J gave up 2 bases; unmatched junction bases: 5. The CDR3 spells CASKRTSGTYEQYV. DNA for the CDR3: TGTGCCAGCAAAAGGACTAGCGGAACCTACGAGCAGTACGTC.

The rearrangement joins TRBV6-4 to TRBJ2-1, with a weak D call TRBD1 (5 bases). The germline V gene encodes CDR1 MRHNA and CDR2 SNTAGT. Trimming stripped 6 bases from V and 5 bases from J, with 14 bases between. The CDR3 is 14 amino acids. CDR3 region: CASSLTASHNEQFF. The CDR3 nucleotides are TGTGCCAGCAGCCTGACAGCCAGCCACAATGAGCAGTTCTTC.

The chain couples TRBV28 to TRBJ2-7; D is ambiguous. The germline gives CDR1 MDHEN, CDR2 SYDVKM. This CDR3 has 14 amino acids. Trimming left V 2 bases short and J 3 bases short, with 11 bases between. The CDR3 sequence: CASSLTRSNYEQYF. CDR3 DNA sequence: TGTGCCAGCAGTTTAACCCGGTCGAACTACGAGCAGTACTTC.

The count of this clone is one. The J gene is TRBJ1-4, the V gene TRBV28; unclear D gene. The CDR3 is made up of 16 amino acids. With 2 bases removed from V and 3 bases from J, the gap between germline ends came to 13 bases. CDR1 is MDHEN, CDR2 SYDVKM, per germline. The CDR3 here is CASSLLGETANEKLFF. CDR3 coding DNA: TGTGCCAGCAGTTTACTTGGGGAGACGGCTAATGAAAAACTGTTTTTT.

The V call is TRBV7-6, the J call TRBJ2-1; no reliable D call. With 1 base removed from V and 6 bases from J, the gap between germline ends came to 1 base. The CDR3 is made up of 11 amino acids. Germline V gives CDR1 SGHVS, CDR2 FNYEAQ. CDR3 coding DNA: TGTGCCAGCAGCTTAGGCAATGAGCAGTTCTTC. Protein sequence: CASSLGNEQFF. Based on the CDR3 plus reference TRBV7-6 and TRBJ2-1, the full variable domain is GAGVSQSPRYKVTKRGQDVALRCDPISGHVSLYWYRQALGQGPEFLTYFNYEAQQDKSGLPNDRFSAERPEGSISTLTIQRTEQRDSAMYRCASSLGNEQFFGPGTRLTVL.